This paragraph reports one T cell receptor beta chain. Its antigen specificity is not known. Base qualities are not provided; no much larger clone lies one nucleotide away. CDR1 and CDR2, looked up from the germline V gene, are SGHVS and FQNEAQ. Reading from cysteine to phenylalanine, the CDR3 counts 18 amino acids. Only the CDR3 part of the read is kept: 54 bases, read in frame from the first base. For this chain, trimming is 0 bases at the V end and 1 base at the J end, and the number of junction bases without a gene match is 7. The cohort consisted of 650 to 850 healthy bone marrow donors. At the time of sampling, all cohort members were nominally healthy, though unrecorded immune exposures were likely present. The donor was CMV seronegative and belonged to the group of 350 to 400 seronegative cohort members. Each donor provided a peripheral blood sample, and peripheral blood mononuclear cells were used for TCR beta sequencing. Genomic DNA extraction from the blood cell samples was performed with the Qiagen DNeasy Blood Extraction Kit.

The data stem from a study of cytomegalovirus exposure and HLA in healthy donors (dated by TCRdb to about 2017). With regard to the full study: According to an earlier analysis of around 600 of the donors, 150 million to 200 million T cells yielded approximately 120 million unique TCR beta sequences and approximately 300 Gb of sequence data. About 300 gigabases of sequencing data and tens of millions of unique TCR sequences were included in an early release covering 550 to 650 HLA-typed donors. Of the approximately 400 genotyped donors, about 84% fell in the genetic ancestry cluster associated with self-reported Caucasian donors. The aim of the study was to test whether cataloging public T cell receptors could identify signatures of past pathogen exposure. The study profiled the T cell repertoires of about 640 subjects by immunosequencing and related them to cytomegalovirus serostatus. Along with the approximately 700-subject first cohort, a separate validation cohort of 120 different subjects was used. To predict cytomegalovirus infection status, the study combined high-throughput TCR immunosequencing, statistical association of individual TCRs with disease status, and machine learning. A later analysis re-examined previously published TCR beta repertoires from about 670 donors and added high-resolution HLA genotyping to investigate patterns of TCR occurrence. In the later analysis, no new phenotypic data were used to find candidate immune exposures; instead, reliance was placed on TCR beta sequences and their occurrence across donors. In an earlier analysis of roughly 540 of the donors, high-throughput TCR beta sequencing was used to judge whether each TCR beta V gene segment behaved as functional or pseudogenic. Donor age, sex, ethnicity and CMV serostatus were compiled alongside the repertoire data. Genome-wide SNP genotypes for about 65% of the roughly 700 donors were used in a later genetic analysis, which treated that subset as a discovery cohort. Every repertoire in the discovery cohort had been generated on one and the same sequencing platform. Class I and class II HLA loci were covered by the typing at four-digit resolution. Typing coverage differed by locus: A, B, C, DRB1 and DQB1 were typed in roughly 629-630 donors, DQA1 in 500 to 550, DPA1 in 600 to 610, and DPB1 in 472. Roughly five DR-DQ haplotypes were handled as single units for association and clustering, since linkage in the cohort was strong. Across roughly 420 genotyped donors of the cohort, an average of roughly 250,000 unique TCR beta nucleotide sequences per donor were sequenced, and approximately 17% of those sequences were non-productive. The study at large found these results: In a later analysis, most CMV-associated TCR beta chains were found to appear HLA-restricted, with HLA associations seemingly driven largely by CMV exposure. While some public TCRs were present in many individuals, most TCR sequences turned up only very rarely across donors. Cytomegalovirus status was reported to be diagnosed by the classifier with high specificity and sensitivity in both the original and validation cohorts. A further reported finding was that TCR beta sequences accurately predicted the HLA-A and HLA-B alleles for most subjects in the first cohort. Linkage disequilibrium might explain the correlated functional status among segregating V segments, but an unknown experimental factor could not be ruled out. The only immune exposure information available for the cohort was CMV serostatus. According to a later genetic analysis, donors in an Asian-associated ancestry cluster had fewer N-insertions in productive TCRs than the approximately 700-donor mean. The authors suggested that the approach could potentially be generalized to other disease states and immunological phenotypes. Compared with equally common non-associated chains, HLA-associated TCR beta chains in a later analysis were more clonally expanded and had lower generation probabilities. Three of the identified cytomegalovirus-associated TCR beta chains were confirmed in vitro to be specific for cytomegalovirus antigens. A group of highly shared sequence variants was considered likely to be a technical artifact of the sequencing pipeline. An earlier analysis of around 540 of the donors showed that most TCR beta V segments appeared in productive rearrangements either about 87% or about 30% of the time, which broadly matched IMGT annotations. Specific HLA alleles were associated with about 17,000 TCR beta sequences at a false discovery rate of 0.05 in a later analysis. Because the 87-base-pair reads could not distinguish some IMGT-functional V segments, including TRBV6-2 and TRBV6-3, those segments were excluded. Strong co-occurrence of HLA alleles, especially DR and DQ, made assigning TCR associations to individual alleles difficult. In a later analysis, several top co-occurrence clusters were reported to appear linked to parvovirus B19, influenza, CMV and Epstein-Barr virus. In this cohort, only TCR beta chains were sequenced, and detectable features were limited by the absence of alpha or paired-chain data. V-gene and J-gene trimming of TCR beta chains was associated with a missense DCLRE1C variant in a later genetic analysis, and the association was replicated in an independent cohort. About 17 rarely observed V segments, including chromosome 9 orphons, were excluded from the earlier analysis of some 590 of the donors because counts were too low. Sequencing depth was assumed to be roughly uniform across donors in the presence/absence analyses, though that assumption may not hold. A later analysis found that TCR association rates varied across HLA loci, with DRB1 alleles showing the most associated TCRs and HLA-C alleles the fewest. A total of fewer than 200 TCR beta chains were listed by the study as associated with cytomegalovirus. Because HLA typing was unavailable for some donors at each locus, only the typed subset was used in association tests.

Library preparation was by the immunoSEQ multiplex PCR assay. A mixture of 60 forward primers for TCR Vbeta segments and 13 reverse primers for TCR Jbeta segments was used in the multiplex PCR. The CDR3 region of rearranged TCR beta genes was amplified from genomic DNA by a multiplex PCR assay. On the Illumina HiSeq System, the amplified TCR beta libraries were sequenced as 87-base-pair reads. The paper's data handling went like this. A later analysis tallied about 77 million unique TCR beta chains across the roughly 610 repertoires, and 10 million to 11 million of those chains were shared by two or more donors. A nearest-neighbor algorithm error-corrected the raw reads and collapsed the reads into unique sequences, merging closely related sequences to remove PCR and sequencing errors. Alignment of CDR3 sequences to IMGT reference sequences was used to assign V, D and J gene segments. For a sequence to be retained, at least a six-nucleotide match to both a V gene segment and a J gene segment was required. A rearrangement was called productive if the CDR3 had no stop codons and remained in frame with V and J, and every other rearrangement was called non-productive. CDR3 was defined according to IMGT convention as the region running from the second conserved V-encoded cysteine to the conserved J-encoded phenylalanine. The earlier analysis of about 610 of the donors excluded any sequence lacking an unambiguous match to a single V gene segment. An earlier analysis of around 600 of the donors classified V segments as functional when productive rearrangements were above 56.7% and as segregating when the standard deviation between donors was above 5%. A statistical classification framework was built to diagnose cytomegalovirus status from the catalog of TCR beta chain sequences. In a later analysis, TCR nucleotide sequences were compared against IMGT/GENE-DB human TR gene sequences so that V and J genes could be assigned. The TCRdist pipeline was used in a later analysis to assign CDR3 sequences and most-parsimonious VDJ recombination scenarios. A later analysis defined each TCR beta chain by its CDR3 amino acid sequence plus V-gene family, and excluded reads lacking a unique V-gene family. In a later analysis, 500 to 650 highly shared, low-generation-probability nucleotide sequences were removed to address suspected cross-contamination and a sequencing artifact. In a later analysis, a clonal expansion index for each public chain was calculated from normalized within-repertoire ranks of inferred template counts. In a later analysis, generation probabilities were computed with a VDJ recombination model fitted to out-of-frame rearrangements, and the resulting probabilities were checked against IGoR. Hypergeometric tests were used in a later analysis to score TCR-TCR, TCR-HLA and TCR-CMV co-occurrence, with a repertoire-size bias correction applied to the TCR pairs. To estimate false discovery rates, a later analysis permuted the HLA or CMV assignments 20 times. In a later analysis, co-occurring TCRs were grouped using DBSCAN, and TCRdist sequence similarity was added for clustering within HLA-allele-positive subsets. Co-occurrence clustering excluded repertoires with fewer than 30,000 or more than 120,000 public chains, plus five with anomalous nucleotide sharing. TCRdb limited this immuneACCESS table to in-frame rearrangements with V and J called. A share of clones is missing; checked studies link under half to unresolved V genes, and the rest is unexplained. D and trimming come from the DNA, and the V and J calls and clone size come from that table. The sample table shows about 120,000 clones, and 81% are seen once. About 1.8% of the sample goes to the ten largest clones.

The sequence links TRBV7-8 to TRBJ2-7, with TRBD2 matching 12 junction bases. Sequenced: PBMCs. The source of this sequence is a man between 18 and 35 years old in good health and CMV-seronegative. The encoded CDR3 is CASSLALTSGGISYEQYF. The DNA reads as follows: TGTGCCAGCAGCTTAGCTCTGACTAGCGGGGGTATTTCCTACGAGCAGTACTTC.